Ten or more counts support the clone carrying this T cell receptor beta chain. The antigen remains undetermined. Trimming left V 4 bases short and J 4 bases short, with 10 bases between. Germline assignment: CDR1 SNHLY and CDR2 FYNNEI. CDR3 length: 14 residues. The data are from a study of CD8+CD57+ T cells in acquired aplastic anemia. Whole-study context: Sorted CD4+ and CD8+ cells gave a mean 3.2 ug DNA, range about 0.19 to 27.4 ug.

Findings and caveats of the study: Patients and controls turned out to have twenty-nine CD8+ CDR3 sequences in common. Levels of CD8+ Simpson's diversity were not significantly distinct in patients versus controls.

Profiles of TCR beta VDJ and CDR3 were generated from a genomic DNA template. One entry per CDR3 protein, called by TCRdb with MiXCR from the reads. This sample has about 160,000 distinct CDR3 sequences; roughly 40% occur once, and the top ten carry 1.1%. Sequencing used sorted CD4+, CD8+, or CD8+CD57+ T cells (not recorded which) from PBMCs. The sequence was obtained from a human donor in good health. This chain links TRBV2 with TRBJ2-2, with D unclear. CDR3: CASSGSRSTGELFF. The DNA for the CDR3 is TGTGCCAGCAGTGGGAGTAGGAGCACCGGGGAGCTGTTTTTT.